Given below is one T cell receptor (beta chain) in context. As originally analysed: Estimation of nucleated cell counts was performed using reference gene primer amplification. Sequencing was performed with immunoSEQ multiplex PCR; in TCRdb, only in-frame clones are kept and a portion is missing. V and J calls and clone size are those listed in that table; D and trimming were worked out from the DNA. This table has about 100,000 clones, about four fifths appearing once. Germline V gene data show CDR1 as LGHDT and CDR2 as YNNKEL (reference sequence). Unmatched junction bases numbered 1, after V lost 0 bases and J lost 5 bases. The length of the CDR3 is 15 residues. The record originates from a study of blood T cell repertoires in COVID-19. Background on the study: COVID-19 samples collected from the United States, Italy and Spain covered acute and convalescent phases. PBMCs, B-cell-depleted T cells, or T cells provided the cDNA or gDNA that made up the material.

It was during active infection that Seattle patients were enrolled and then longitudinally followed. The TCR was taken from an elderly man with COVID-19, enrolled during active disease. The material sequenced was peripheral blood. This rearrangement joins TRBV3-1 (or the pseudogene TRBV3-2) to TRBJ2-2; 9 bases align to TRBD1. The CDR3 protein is CASSQDGTGTGELFF. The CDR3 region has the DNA TGTGCCAGCAGCCAAGATGGGACAGGGACCGGGGAGCTGTTTTTT.